This T cell receptor (beta chain) was recorded in a study of cytomegalovirus exposure and HLA in healthy donors. A multiplex PCR was run with 60 Vbeta primers and 13 Jbeta primers. TCRdb's copy holds only in-frame clones and misses some; the assay was immunoSEQ multiplex PCR. The repertoire holds roughly 100,000 clones, approximately 74% seen once, with under 2% in the top ten. The CDR3 consists of 16 residues. Germline-derived CDR1 and CDR2 are SGHNT and YYREEE (reference sequence). The germline V and J ends were trimmed by 2 bases and 8 bases, with 20 bases remaining between them. Material: PBMCs. The chain recombines TRBV5-4 with TRBJ2-1, with a weak D call TRBD1 (6 bases). The receptor's source is a woman in her forties in good health and CMV-seronegative. CDR3 sequence reads: CASSLLQGPPLHEQFF. The DNA of the CDR3 is TGTGCCAGCAGCTTACTACAGGGCCCGCCTCTGCATGAGCAGTTCTTC.